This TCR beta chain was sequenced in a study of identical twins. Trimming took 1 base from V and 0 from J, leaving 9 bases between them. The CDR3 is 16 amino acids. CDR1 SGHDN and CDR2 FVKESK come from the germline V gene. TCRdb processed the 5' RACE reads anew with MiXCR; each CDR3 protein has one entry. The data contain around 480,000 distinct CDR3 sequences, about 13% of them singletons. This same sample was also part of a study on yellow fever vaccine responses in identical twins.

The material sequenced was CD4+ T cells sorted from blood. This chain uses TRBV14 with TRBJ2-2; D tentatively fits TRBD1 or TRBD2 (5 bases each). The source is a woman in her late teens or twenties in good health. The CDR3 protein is CASSQVGAANTGELFF. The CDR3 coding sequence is TGTGCCAGCAGCCAAGTCGGGGCCGCGAACACCGGGGAGCTGTTTTTT.